Described below is a single T cell receptor beta chain sequence and its context. J was trimmed by 5 bases and V by 4 bases; bases with no gene match: 0. The germline CDR1 and CDR2 sequences are SQVTM and ANQGSEA. This CDR3 has 12 residues. This entry is derived from a study of blood T cell repertoires in COVID-19. The data were produced by immunoSEQ multiplex PCR, yet TCRdb's version contains in-frame clones alone and is incomplete. The data show 200,000 to 250,000 clones, with under 85% seen just once and less than 2% held by the top ten. Input material: PBMCs or T cells enriched from blood (not recorded which). The sequence came from a man in his fifties or sixties who had recovered from COVID-19. The chain has TRBV29-1 and TRBJ2-5; 11 nucleotides agree with TRBD2. CDR3 sequence: CSVGLAGETQYF. As DNA, the CDR3 is TGCAGCGTTGGACTAGCGGGGGAGACCCAGTACTTC.